These 20 T cell receptor beta chains came from one sample sequenced in a study of Graves' ophthalmopathy and Graves' hyperthyroidism. Amplification from RNA transcripts yielded the TCR beta CDR3 regions. An initial RT-PCR round employing HTBI primers preceded a second-round multiplex PCR. Each CDR3 protein is one row after TCRdb ran MiXCR on the multiplex PCR reads. The sample lists about 340,000 distinct CDR3 sequences; 15% to 20% were seen once. Sequenced material: peripheral blood. The receptor source for this set is an adult man with Graves' ophthalmopathy.

Note on this clonotype: This may be a read error, as it is one base from a much larger clone. The rearrangement links TRBV29-1 to TRBJ2-4; D call uncertain. The CDR3 consists of 13 residues. Germline loops: CDR1 SQVTM, CDR2 ANQGSEA. The CDR3 is CSAEDGAKNVQYF. As DNA, the CDR3 is TGCAGCGCAGAAGACGGAGCCAAAAACGTTCAGTACTTC.

This clonotype was counted at least ten times. The germline gene is not matched at one end of the junction; a read error may be the cause. The V call is TRBV12-3 or TRBV12-4, the J call TRBJ2-5, with 11 nucleotides matching TRBD2. The CDR3 runs to 15 residues. The CDR3 spells CASSLAGGGRETQYF. The DNA for the CDR3 is TGTGCCAGCAGTCTAGCGGGAGGAGGAAGAGAGACCCAGTACTTC.

This clonotype was detected many times. This chain links TRBV11-2 with TRBJ2-5; 11 bases map to TRBD2. The CDR3 is made up of 16 amino acids. Germline lookup yields CDR1 SGHAT and CDR2 FQNNGV. The trim removed 5 bases at V and 5 bases at J, leaving 10 bases unmatched. CDR3 loop: CASSAVAGGVAETQYF. CDR3 bases: TGTGCCAGCAGCGCTGTAGCGGGAGGGGTTGCGGAGACCCAGTACTTC.

In this sample, this clonotype turned up many times. J is TRBJ2-2 and V is TRBV5-1, with a tentative D call TRBD1 (7 bases). This CDR3 is 15 amino acids long. V dropped 2 bases and J dropped 3 bases, with 11 bases sitting between them. Germline assignment: CDR1 SGHRS and CDR2 YFSETQ. CDR3 sequence reads: CASSFGRGDTGELFF. CDR3 bases: TGCGCCAGCAGCTTTGGCAGGGGGGACACCGGGGAGCTGTTTTTT.

V and J are TRBV6-1 and TRBJ2-2, with D perhaps given as TRBD1 or TRBD2 (5 bases each). The germline V gene encodes CDR1 MNHNS and CDR2 SASEGT. The CDR3 is made up of 17 amino acids. The V end lost 10 bases, the J end lost 0 bases, and 21 bases lay between the germline ends. For the CDR3, the DNA is TGTGCCACCACTAGATGGGGGAAATACGCGAACACCGGGGAGCTGTTTTTT. Translating it yields CATTRWGKYANTGELFF.

This clonotype was found many times. The chain has TRBV12-3 or TRBV12-4 and TRBJ1-6, with TRBD1 matching 9 bases. The ends lost 5 bases at V and 7 bases at J; junction bases unmatched: 3. The CDR3 totals 14 residues. CDR3 in DNA: TGTGCCAGCAGTACCGGGACAGGGAATTCACCCCTCCACTTT. This translates into CASSTGTGNSPLHF.

The chain joins TRBV12-3 or TRBV12-4 to TRBJ2-2; no clear D gene. V gave up 0 bases and J gave up 7 bases, with 12 bases separating them. The length of the CDR3 is 15 residues. The CDR3 DNA reads as TGTGCCAGCAGTTTAGCGGGTTTAGTTTACGGGGAGCTGTTTTTT. This encodes CASSLAGLVYGELFF.

This clonotype has ten or more counts. The chain uses TRBV29-1 and TRBJ1-2; D may be TRBD1 (6 bases). With 4 bases removed from V and 5 bases from J, the gap between germline ends came to 14 bases. This CDR3 contains 13 residues. Germline assignment: CDR1 SQVTM and CDR2 ANQGSEA. As DNA, the CDR3 is TGCAGCGTTGTGGACAGCCCTAGTTATGGCTACACCTTC. It specifies CSVVDSPSYGYTF.

This clonotype was seen repeatedly, ten times or more. V gene TRBV6-2 or TRBV6-3 combines with J gene TRBJ2-7; no definite D call. The germline gives CDR1 MNHEY, CDR2 SVGEGT. This CDR3 is built from 17 residues. Trimming pared 4 bases from V and 0 bases from J, leaving 19 bases between. The CDR3 DNA follows: TGTGCCAGCAGTTCCTACGGATTGGACCAGAGCTCCTACGAGCAGTACTTC. This sequence encodes CASSSYGLDQSSYEQYF.

This clonotype occurred many times. This chain connects TRBV12-3 or TRBV12-4 to TRBJ2-2; 10 bases match TRBD2. The CDR3 is 18 residues long. J gave up 1 base and V 4 bases, and 9 bases lay outside the gene matches. CDR3 loop: CASSSPLSGGQNTGELFF. CDR3 in DNA: TGTGCCAGCAGTTCACCCCTTAGCGGGGGGCAGAACACCGGGGAGCTGTTTTTT.

This clonotype has at least ten counts. The gene calls are TRBV6-1 and TRBJ2-4, with 7 bases aligning to TRBD2. Germline values: CDR1 MNHNS, CDR2 SASEGT. This CDR3 has 14 residues. V lost 10 bases and J lost 4; bases outside the gene matches: 10. CDR3: CATADRGGKNIQYF. In nucleotides, the CDR3 is TGTGCCACGGCCGACCGGGGAGGGAAAAACATTCAGTACTTC.

This clonotype was counted ten times or more. The rearrangement joins TRBV27 to TRBJ2-7, with 11 bases that match TRBD2. Unmatched junction bases numbered 9, after V lost 0 bases and J lost 5 bases. Germline CDR1 and CDR2: MNHEY and SMNVEV (reference sequence). CDR3 length: 17 amino acids. The DNA for the CDR3 is TGTGCCAGCAGTTTATCCCCCATGACTAGCGGGGCCAACGAGCAGTACTTC. This sequence encodes CASSLSPMTSGANEQYF.

This clonotype has ten or more counts. CDR3 nucleotide sequence: TGTGCCACCAGCAGAGACCGAGTTATCGGACTTCTTCGCGAGCAGTACTTC. The encoded protein is CATSRDRVIGLLREQYF. The chain recombines TRBV15 with TRBJ2-7, with D possibly TRBD2 on 5 matching bases. V was shortened by 0 bases and J by 6 bases, with 21 bases between the two germline ends. This CDR3 is built from 17 residues. CDR1 and CDR2 from the germline V gene are LNHNV and YYDKDF (reference sequence). The full variable domain, completed using reference TRBV15 and TRBJ2-7, is DAMVIQNPRYQVTQFGKPVTLSCSQTLNHNVMYWYQQKSSQAPKLLFHYYDKDFNNEADTPDNFQSRRPNTSFCFLDIRSPGLGDTAMYLCATSRDRVIGLLREQYFGPGTRLTVT.

This clonotype was seen ten or more times. The rearrangement joins TRBV29-1 to TRBJ2-7; TRBD1 is a possible D gene (6 bases). Germline V lookup: CDR1 SQVTM, CDR2 ANQGSEA. V was shortened by 7 bases and J by 5 bases, with 15 bases between the two germline ends. This CDR3 region has 12 residues. CDR3 residues: CSAGRGGDEQYF. CDR3 DNA sequence: TGCAGCGCGGGTCGAGGGGGTGACGAGCAGTACTTC.

This clonotype was recorded at least ten times. The chain couples TRBV7-2 to TRBJ2-7; possible D gene TRBD2, 6 bases. Germline values: CDR1 SGHTA, CDR2 FQGNSA. V was cut by 3 bases and J by 7 bases, with 13 bases left in between. This CDR3 has 13 residues. The CDR3 sequence is CASSFGGPWEQYF. In DNA form, the CDR3 reads TGTGCCAGCAGCTTCGGAGGGCCTTGGGAGCAGTACTTC.

There are many counts of this clonotype. The chain carries TRBV7-6 and TRBJ2-2; a weak D match, TRBD1 (6 bases). Germline V gene lookup returns CDR1 SGHVS and CDR2 FNYEAQ. Trimming took off 5 bases at V and 6 bases at J, with 16 bases between the two ends. The CDR3 runs to 15 residues. The CDR3 sequence is CASSVLVQGSGELFF. The CDR3 coding sequence is TGTGCCAGCAGCGTCCTCGTACAGGGATCCGGGGAGCTGTTTTTT.

On this clonotype: At one of its ends the junction is not consistent with the germline gene, which may arise from a read error. The rearrangement joins TRBV7-2 to TRBJ2-5; 8 positions agree with TRBD1. In germline, CDR1 is SGHTA, CDR2 FQGNSA. The CDR3 has 13 residues. CDR3 bases: TGTGCCAGGAGCCGAGGACAGGGCGAGACTCAGTACTTC. It translates to CARSRGQGETQYF.

This clonotype was observed at least ten times. This rearrangement joins TRBV27 to TRBJ1-2; a weak D match, TRBD1 (5 bases). V was pared by 6 bases and J by 6 bases, with 20 bases between. CDR3 size: 15 residues. Germline lookup yields CDR1 MNHEY and CDR2 SMNVEV (reference sequence). The CDR3 nucleotides read TGTGCCAGCAGACAGGACACCCAGGGCGGTGATGGCTACACCTTC. This gives the protein CASRQDTQGGDGYTF.

This clonotype was recorded once. V and J are TRBV28 and TRBJ2-7, with no clear D. V lost 5 bases and J 3 bases, leaving 14 bases between the germline ends. The germline V gene has CDR1 MDHEN and CDR2 SYDVKM. CDR3 length equals 14 residues. CDR3 sequence: CASSPSDSLYEQYF. CDR3 sequence (DNA): TGTGCCAGCAGTCCGTCGGATTCCCTCTACGAGCAGTACTTC.

This clonotype was observed at least ten times. The J gene is TRBJ2-5, the V gene TRBV6-1; possibly TRBD2 for D (7 bases). Germline CDR1 is MNHNS and CDR2 is SASEGT. V lost 4 bases to trimming and J lost 5 bases, with 14 bases between them. This CDR3 is built from 14 residues. The CDR3 sequence: CASSAGGGPETQYF. The CDR3, as DNA: TGTGCCAGCAGTGCTGGGGGGGGCCCCGAGACCCAGTACTTC.